The 24 T cell receptor beta chains below all came from one sample that was sequenced in a study of T cell responses to AZD1222 COVID-19 vaccine. Profiled with immunoSEQ multiplex PCR; TCRdb holds only in-frame clones, not every one. The sample lists approximately 120,000 clones, about nine tenths occurring once. The sequencing used peripheral blood, collected on day 0 of AZD1222 vaccination. These receptors came from an adult in good health.

This chain joins TRBV19 and TRBJ1-2, with 8 bases fitting TRBD1. Per germline, CDR1 LNHDA and CDR2 SQIVND (reference sequence). The CDR3 covers 14 residues. V lost 4 bases and J lost 3; bases outside the gene matches: 4. CDR3 amino acids: CASSTDRGDYGYTF. CDR3 DNA sequence: TGTGCCAGTAGTACCGACAGGGGCGACTATGGCTACACCTTC. The full variable domain, with the rest looked up from reference TRBV19 and TRBJ1-2, is DGGITQSPKYLFRKEGQNVTLSCEQNLNHDAMYWYRQDPGQGLRLIYYSQIVNDFQKGDIAEGYSVSREKKESFPLTVTSAQKNPTAFYLCASSTDRGDYGYTFGSGTRLTVV.

This chain links TRBV2 with TRBJ1-1, with TRBD1 as a possible D gene (6 bases). V dropped 6 bases and J dropped 1 base, with 18 bases sitting between them. Germline CDR1 SNHLY, CDR2 FYNNEI. The CDR3 spans 16 residues. The CDR3 region has the DNA TGTGCCAGCAGAGCAGGGCGGTCAGGGGAGAACACTGAAGCTTTCTTT. Translating gives CASRAGRSGENTEAFF.

The chain employs TRBV6-2 or TRBV6-3 and TRBJ1-2, with 9 bases that match TRBD1. CDR3 length: 15 residues. The V and J ends lost 2 bases and 6 bases, in that order; junction bases with no gene match: 7. Germline CDR1 reads MNHEY; CDR2 reads SVGEGT. CDR3 DNA: TGTGCCAGCAGTTACGCGTTGACAGGGGGAGATGGCTACACCTTC. Protein: CASSYALTGGDGYTF.

The table lists this clone with a count of one. The V call is TRBV28, the J call TRBJ1-6; possible D gene TRBD1, 6 bases. The V and J ends lost 5 bases and 10 bases respectively, with 15 bases between them. CDR3 length: 14 amino acids. Germline CDR1 reads MDHEN; CDR2 reads SYDVKM. For the CDR3, the DNA is TGTGCCAGCAGTCCGGGGACAAAGGACTCACCCCTCCACTTT. It specifies CASSPGTKDSPLHF.

V gene TRBV28 combines with J gene TRBJ1-5; D unresolved. Germline CDR1 and CDR2: MDHEN and SYDVKM. Trimming took 5 bases from V and 1 from J, leaving 3 bases between them. CDR3 length: 12 residues. The CDR3: CASSQSNQPQHF. CDR3 DNA sequence: TGTGCCAGCAGTCAAAGCAATCAGCCCCAGCATTTT.

This rearrangement joins TRBV2 to TRBJ1-5; possibly TRBD1 for D (5 bases). The CDR3 sequence is 14 residues long. Germline V gene lookup returns CDR1 SNHLY and CDR2 FYNNEI. V dropped 2 bases and J dropped 3 bases, with 8 bases sitting between them. The CDR3 region is CASSESGNNQPQHF. The CDR3 DNA reads TGTGCCAGCAGTGAATCAGGGAACAATCAGCCCCAGCATTTT.

V gene TRBV10-3 combines with J gene TRBJ1-3, with D unclear. V was pared by 2 bases and J by 4 bases, with 3 bases between. Per the germline V gene, CDR1 is ENHRY and CDR2 is SYGVKD. The CDR3 is 12 residues long. The CDR3 region is CAISEGGNTIYF. CDR3 in DNA: TGTGCCATCAGTGAGGGGGGAAACACCATATATTTT.

V is TRBV27 and J is TRBJ1-2; D remains ambiguous. Trimming removed 8 bases from V and 6 bases from J, with 16 bases in between. The germline CDR1 and CDR2 sequences are MNHEY and SMNVEV (reference sequence). The length of the CDR3 is 13 residues. CDR3 bases: TGTGCCAGCGGCAGACGGACGGGTGATGGCTACACCTTC. It specifies CASGRRTGDGYTF.

The genes are TRBV6-4 and TRBJ1-6, with unresolved D. CDR1 is MRHNA, CDR2 SNTAGT, per germline. V lost 3 bases, J lost 7 bases, and 7 bases lay in between. CDR3 length equals 13 residues. CDR3 protein: CASSEEGNSPLHF. The DNA of the CDR3 is TGTGCCAGCAGTGAGGAGGGAAATTCACCCCTCCACTTT.

With regard to this clone: The germline gene is not matched at one end of the junction; a read error may be the cause. The chain uses TRBV3-1 (or the pseudogene TRBV3-2) and TRBJ2-1; 9 positions match TRBD2. There are 14 residues in the CDR3. Germline loops: CDR1 LGHDT, CDR2 YNNKEL (reference sequence). CDR3 sequence: CASSQGSQAGGRVF. CDR3 bases: TGTGCCAGCAGCCAAGGATCGCAAGCGGGGGGCAGGGTCTTC.

The chain is built from TRBV2 and TRBJ1-2; TRBD1 is a possible D gene (5 bases). The CDR3 has 13 amino acids. The V gene's germline CDR1 is SNHLY and CDR2 FYNNEI. V dropped 8 bases and J dropped 3 bases, with 13 bases sitting between them. CDR3 protein: CASGEGAHYGYTF. CDR3 in DNA: TGTGCCAGCGGGGAAGGGGCCCACTATGGCTACACCTTC.

This clone was picked up one time. The CDR3 here is CASSEFRTGENEQYF. DNA of the CDR3: TGTGCCAGCAGTGAATTCAGGACAGGGGAGAACGAGCAGTACTTC. The chain recombines TRBV2 with TRBJ2-7; 9 nucleotides match TRBD1. This CDR3 is built from 15 residues. The junction had 7 bases not matched to a gene; V was cut back by 2 bases and J by 5 bases. The germline V gene encodes CDR1 SNHLY and CDR2 FYNNEI.

This clone was seen once. The chain joins TRBV9 to TRBJ1-2; tentatively, D is TRBD1 (6 bases). Trimming took 0 bases from V and 2 from J, leaving 8 bases between them. This CDR3 contains 14 residues. Germline V gene lookup returns CDR1 SGDLS and CDR2 YYNGEE. CDR3 nucleotides: TGTGCCAGCAGCGTAGGAGGACAGAACTATGGCTACACCTTC. Translating it yields CASSVGGQNYGYTF.

The chain couples TRBV21-1 to TRBJ2-7; the listed D gene, TRBD2, was not tested against the DNA. TRBV21-1 is a listed pseudogene. The CDR3 contains 15 residues. The CDR3 nucleotides are TGTGCCAGCAGCAAAGTTACTAGCGAAACCTACGAGCAGTACTTC. Residues: CASSKVTSETYEQYF.

This clone has more than one count but fewer than ten. The genes are TRBV7-2 and TRBJ2-1, with D hard to call. CDR3 length equals 13 residues. Germline CDR1 and CDR2: SGHTA and FQGNSA. The V end lost 2 bases, the J end lost 7 bases, and 9 bases lay between the germline ends. This chain's CDR3 is CASSLWGGNEQFF. The CDR3 DNA follows: TGTGCCAGCAGCTTATGGGGTGGGAATGAGCAGTTCTTC.

The chain employs TRBV3-1 (or the pseudogene TRBV3-2) and TRBJ1-3, with D possibly being TRBD1 (5 bases). The V and J ends lost 0 bases and 2 bases respectively, with 8 bases between them. Germline V gene data show CDR1 as LGHDT and CDR2 as YNNKEL (reference sequence). CDR3 length: 15 amino acids. The CDR3: CASSQDGGTGNTIYF. The CDR3 region has the DNA TGTGCCAGCAGCCAAGATGGGGGAACTGGAAACACCATATATTTT.

The chain uses TRBV19 and TRBJ1-5, with D unclear. The CDR3 is 15 residues long. CDR1 and CDR2 from the germline V gene are LNHDA and SQIVND (reference sequence). Trimming shortened V by 2 bases and J by 4 bases, and 12 bases separated the two germline ends. The CDR3 loop reads CASSIRSNMNQPQHF. The CDR3 nucleotides read TGTGCCAGTAGTATACGGAGTAACATGAATCAGCCCCAGCATTTT.

The chain recombines TRBV25-1 with TRBJ1-1; a possible D gene is TRBD1 (5 bases). The CDR3 totals 16 residues. The V and J ends lost 0 bases and 3 bases respectively, with 14 bases between them. CDR1 is MGHDK and CDR2 is SYGVNS in the germline V gene. CDR3 sequence: CASSEYIPGRDTEAFF. DNA of the CDR3: TGTGCCAGCAGTGAATATATTCCAGGGCGGGACACTGAAGCTTTCTTT.

The chain links TRBV7-2 to TRBJ2-3; D might be TRBD1 (7 bases). The V gene lost 1 base and the J gene lost 1 base, with 12 bases spanning the gap. The CDR3 has 16 amino acids. The germline gives CDR1 SGHTA, CDR2 FQGNSA. This CDR3 reads CASSLGQGGRTDTQYF. In nucleotides, the CDR3 is TGTGCCAGCAGCTTAGGGCAGGGGGGTCGCACAGATACGCAGTATTTT.

This rearrangement joins TRBV7-8 to TRBJ1-1; D uncertain. This CDR3 region has 15 residues. The V end lost 5 bases, the J end lost 0 bases, and 13 bases lay between the germline ends. Per germline, CDR1 SGHVS and CDR2 FQNEAQ. In nucleotides, the CDR3 is TGTGCCAGCAGCACCCGACCTGTTATGAACACTGAAGCTTTCTTT. Protein product: CASSTRPVMNTEAFF.

This chain links TRBV10-1 with TRBJ1-1, with 10 bases that match TRBD1. CDR1 and CDR2 (germline): WNHNN, SYGVQD (reference sequence). J was trimmed by 0 bases and V by 3 bases; bases with no gene match: 13. The CDR3 is made up of 19 amino acids. The CDR3 protein is CASSEQTGGPVNMNTEAFF. The CDR3 region has the DNA TGCGCCAGCAGTGAACAGACAGGGGGCCCCGTCAACATGAACACTGAAGCTTTCTTT.

The rearrangement joins TRBV28 to TRBJ2-3, with 7 bases identical to TRBD2. Trimming cost V 6 bases and J 1 base; bases outside gene matches: 4. CDR3 length: 14 amino acids. CDR1 MDHEN and CDR2 SYDVKM come from the germline V gene. The CDR3 nucleotides read TGTGCCAGCAGCCCCCGGGGGGGCACAGATACGCAGTATTTT. This codes for CASSPRGGTDTQYF.

V is TRBV28 and J is TRBJ1-1; D gene unclear. The CDR3 covers 15 residues. Germline V lookup: CDR1 MDHEN, CDR2 SYDVKM. V lost 2 bases and J lost 4, with 14 bases in between. CDR3 sequence: CASSLRAREATEAFF. CDR3 sequence (DNA): TGTGCCAGCAGTTTAAGGGCTCGGGAGGCCACTGAAGCTTTCTTT.

This clone was seen once. The V and J genes are TRBV7-2 and TRBJ2-3, with D unclear. Germline loops: CDR1 SGHTA, CDR2 FQGNSA. Trimming took off 5 bases at V and 2 bases at J, with 2 bases between the two ends. The length of the CDR3 is 11 residues. The CDR3 spells CASSPTDTQYF. The CDR3 DNA reads as TGTGCCAGCAGCCCCACAGATACGCAGTATTTT.